A selection of T cell receptor beta chains follows, all from one sample in a study of T cells in Graves' hyperthyroidism and ophthalmopathy. TCRdb reprocessed the multiplex PCR reads with MiXCR, giving one entry per CDR3 protein. This table has 600,000 to 650,000 distinct CDR3 sequences, about a fifth appearing once. Source material: blood. The receptors here all came from a man younger than 45 with Graves' ophthalmopathy. The CDR3 runs from the conserved cysteine through the conserved F or W. The D gene is left open where the match is weak. The size field is filled for only some rows; it gives once, few, many or a size class.

clone_size	v_call	j_call	d_call	cdr3_nt	cdr3_aa
few	TRBV7-6	TRBJ2-2	TRBD2	TGTGCCAGCAGCTTAGGCACTAGCGGGACCACCGGGGAGCTGTTTTTT	CASSLGTSGTTGELFF
.	TRBV28	TRBJ1-1	.	TGTGCCAGCACCCAAGCCTTGGGCAGGGGAGGGTCTGAAGCTTTCTTT	CASTQALGRGGSEAFF
few	TRBV2	TRBJ2-7	TRBD2	TGTGCCAGCAGCAAGACTAGCGAGTCCTACGAGCAGTACTTC	CASSKTSESYEQYF
few	TRBV10-1	TRBJ1-1	.	TGCGCCAGCAGTAGGAACACTAACACTGAAGCTTTCTTT	CASSRNTNTEAFF
many	TRBV27	TRBJ1-5	.	TGTGCCAGCAGCCTCCAAGGAGGTTTAGGGCCCCAGCATTTT	CASSLQGGLGPQHF
.	TRBV5-6	TRBJ2-7	.	TGTGCCAGCAGCTCCATCCGGTCCGGCTCCTACGAGCAGTACTTC	CASSSIRSGSYEQYF
.	TRBV10-3	TRBJ2-2	.	TGTGCCATCACGGACACCGGGGAGCTGTTTTTT	CAITDTGELFF
many	TRBV5-1	TRBJ2-5	.	TGCGCCAGCAGCTTGGCCTCTCGACGCATCCAAGAGACCCAGTACTTC	CASSLASRRIQETQYF
many	TRBV28	TRBJ1-2	TRBD1	TGTGCCAGCAGTTTTCCGGGACAGCTAAAGTGGATATATGGCTACACCTTC	CASSFPGQLKWIYGYTF
many	TRBV7-2	TRBJ1-1	.	TGTGCCAGCAGCTTAACGACAGGAGTGTCTGAAGCTTTCTTT	CASSLTTGVSEAFF
.	TRBV10-3	TRBJ2-7	TRBD1	TGTGCCATCAGATCGAGACAGGGACAGGGAAACTACGAGCAGTACTTC	CAIRSRQGQGNYEQYF
many	TRBV4-1	TRBJ1-1	TRBD1	TGCGCCAGCAGCCAGCACAGGGGAGAGAGCACTGAAGCTTTCTTT	CASSQHRGESTEAFF
many	TRBV18	TRBJ2-1	TRBD2	TGTGCCAGCTTCCCGGGACTAGCGGGAGCGAATGAGCAGTTCTTC	CASFPGLAGANEQFF
.	TRBV20-1	TRBJ2-7	TRBD2	TGCAGTGCTAGAGATTTACTGACTAGCGGGAGATCCTACGAGCAGTACTTC	CSARDLLTSGRSYEQYF
.	TRBV20-1	TRBJ1-1	.	TGCAGTGCTAGAGATGAAGCTTTCTTT	CSARDEAFF
many	TRBV14	TRBJ1-5	.	TGTGCCAGCAGCCAAGATTCTTATGGGCCCCAGCATTTT	CASSQDSYGPQHF
.	TRBV29-1	TRBJ2-5	.	TGCAGCGTTGAAGCAAGTGGCCAGTACTTC	CSVEASGQYF
few	TRBV6-2/TRBV6-3	TRBJ2-1	.	TGTGCCAGCAGCCCCGGACACCACTACAATGAGCAGTTCTTC	CASSPGHHYNEQFF
.	TRBV29-1	TRBJ1-4	.	TGCAGCGTTGAAGTAACGGGAGGAGGCGAAAAACTGTTTTTT	CSVEVTGGGEKLFF
.	TRBV20-1	TRBJ1-4	.	TGCAGTGCGAGTCGTGGGACGGCCGAAAAACTGTTTTTT	CSASRGTAEKLFF
.	TRBV19	TRBJ1-5	.	TGTGCCAGTAGTATCCCATTGGCTAAGCAGCCCCAGCATTTT	CASSIPLAKQPQHF
.	TRBV28	TRBJ1-3	.	TGTGCCAGCAGGGAGGACAGTGGTTACTCTGGAAACACCATATATTTT	CASREDSGYSGNTIYF
.	TRBV20-1	TRBJ2-1	.	TGCAGTGCTAGGGCCGATGAGCAGTTCTTC	CSARADEQFF
many	TRBV6-2/TRBV6-3	TRBJ2-3	TRBD2	TGTGCCAGCGGAGAGGGGAGGGACACAGATACGCAGTATTTT	CASGEGRDTDTQYF
many	TRBV12-3/TRBV12-4	TRBJ2-2	.	TGTGCCAGCAGTTCCCACTTAGGGGACCCCCTCCGAGGGGAGCTGTTTTTT	CASSSHLGDPLRGELFF
many	TRBV30	TRBJ1-4	.	TGTGCCTGGAAGGGTGAAAAACTGTTTTTT	CAWKGEKLFF
many	TRBV2	TRBJ2-3	TRBD1	TGTGCCAGCGGTACCGGGACAGGGTTTAAAGTGATCACAGATACGCAGTATTTT	CASGTGTGFKVITDTQYF
.	TRBV6-2/TRBV6-3	TRBJ2-5	.	TGTGCCAGCAGCCGGGACTGCGAACTACAAGAGACCCAGTACTTC	CASSRDCELQETQYF